One sample yielded the 7 T cell receptor beta chains listed below, sequenced in a study of blood T cell repertoires in COVID-19. TCRdb keeps only in-frame clones here, not all; method: immunoSEQ multiplex PCR. The table records approximately 200,000 clones, around four fifths of them present only once. Input material: peripheral blood. The receptors originated from a woman aged 55-70 years who had recovered from COVID-19.

The gene calls are TRBV27 and TRBJ1-1, with 7 bases lining up with TRBD1. CDR1 and CDR2 from the germline V gene are MNHEY and SMNVEV (reference sequence). The junction had 7 bases not matched to a gene; V was cut back by 4 bases and J by 5 bases. The CDR3 is 14 residues long. Written as DNA, the CDR3 is TGTGCCAGCAGTTATACAGGGGAGTGGACTGAAGCTTTCTTT. Translating it yields CASSYTGEWTEAFF.

A single count supports this clone. The chain uses TRBV6-6 and TRBJ1-6, with TRBD1 matching 9 bases. This CDR3 spans 15 amino acids. V lost 6 bases, J lost 8 bases, and 8 bases stayed unmatched. CDR1 and CDR2 (germline): MNHNY, SVGAGI (reference sequence). CDR3 residues: CASSLQGAWDSPLHF. The DNA for the CDR3 is TGTGCCAGCAGCTTACAGGGGGCGTGGGATTCACCCCTCCACTTT.

Only a few counts were recorded for this clone. The chain couples TRBV3-1 (or the pseudogene TRBV3-2) to TRBJ1-6; D not certain. This CDR3 contains 15 residues. The germline V and J ends were trimmed by 1 base and 9 bases, with 13 bases remaining between them. Germline CDR1 is LGHDT and CDR2 is YNNKEL (reference sequence). The CDR3 sequence is CASSQGNGESSPLHF. CDR3 coding DNA: TGTGCCAGCAGCCAAGGGAACGGGGAAAGTTCACCCCTCCACTTT.

The chain recombines TRBV7-2 with TRBJ2-1; no definite D call. Trimming cost V 1 base and J 2 bases, with 9 bases left between them. Germline lookup yields CDR1 SGHTA and CDR2 FQGNSA. The CDR3 covers 15 residues. The DNA of the CDR3 is TGTGCCAGCAGCTTAGGGCTTCAACCCTACAATGAGCAGTTCTTC. Translation gives CASSLGLQPYNEQFF.

The chain employs TRBV9 and TRBJ2-1; TRBD2 matches at 11 bases. The CDR3 is made up of 16 amino acids. J lost 7 bases, V lost 3 bases, and 9 bases had no gene match. CDR1 and CDR2 (germline): SGDLS, YYNGEE. CDR3 loop: CASSELAGGPANEQFF. CDR3 sequence (DNA): TGTGCCAGCAGCGAGTTAGCGGGGGGGCCAGCGAATGAGCAGTTCTTC.

V usage is TRBV18 and J usage is TRBJ2-3, with 11 bases fitting TRBD2. CDR1 is KGHSH and CDR2 is LQKENI in the germline V gene. The CDR3 contains 15 residues. V lost 3 bases and J lost 5; bases outside the gene matches: 4. CDR3 bases: TGTGCCAGCTCACCGACTAGCGGGGTCGGAGATACGCAGTATTTT. Protein sequence: CASSPTSGVGDTQYF.

This rearrangement joins TRBV7-3 to TRBJ2-1, with a tentative D call TRBD2 (6 bases). Germline V CDR1 and CDR2: SGHTA, FQGTGA. Trimming removed 2 bases from V and 6 bases from J, with 11 bases in between. The CDR3 sequence is 14 residues long. In DNA form, the CDR3 reads TGTGCCAGCAGCTTACGACTAGACTCCAATGAGCAGTTCTTC. Amino acid sequence: CASSLRLDSNEQFF.